This T cell receptor beta chain stems from a study of T-cell memory formation after mild COVID-19. Germline V gene lookup returns CDR1 SGHRS and CDR2 YFSETQ. Trimming shortened V by 2 bases and J by 2 bases, and 5 bases separated the two germline ends. The CDR3 extends over 13 amino acids. MiXCR was run by TCRdb on the 5' RACE reads, yielding one entry per CDR3 protein. The sample shows 350,000 to 500,000 distinct CDR3 sequences, less than 25% of them seen only once. This chain connects TRBV5-1 to TRBJ1-3, with D unclear. The TCR was taken from an adult woman who had mild COVID-19 (a few samples of this study predate the infection). Cell type and time point are not known. Sequenced input: PBMCs or a T cell subset sorted from them (not recorded which). CDR3 DNA: TGCGCCAGCAGCTTACCAACTGGAAACACCATATATTTT. Translated: CASSLPTGNTIYF.